This TCR beta chain is drawn from a study of T-cell memory formation after mild COVID-19. Study details: TCR clustering was largely donor specific. Findings of the study overall: Most CD4+ clones that shrank were in CM and EM, while CD8+ ones turned up in EMRA.

The CDR3 runs 16 residues. Germline assignment: CDR1 SEHNR and CDR2 FQNEAQ (reference sequence). Trimming cost V 5 bases and J 3 bases; bases outside gene matches: 11. UMIs and sample barcodes were carried by the TCR alpha and TCR beta cDNA libraries that 5'RACE produced using constant-segment primers. In TCRdb, the 5' RACE reads were re-called with MiXCR into one record per CDR3 protein. The table lists roughly 550,000 distinct CDR3 sequences, just over 20% of them singletons. Points on this clonotype: The antigen is not known.

This TCR came from an adult woman who had mild COVID-19 (a few samples of this study predate the infection). Cell type and time point are not known. Specimen: PBMCs or a T cell subset sorted from them (not recorded which). This rearrangement joins TRBV7-9 to TRBJ2-5; TRBD2 matches at 8 bases. The CDR3 reads CASSRTSRPLEETQYF. In DNA, the CDR3 is TGTGCCAGCAGCCGGACTAGCCGACCGCTAGAAGAGACCCAGTACTTC.